The 20 T cell receptor beta chains below all came from one sample that was sequenced in a study of PD-1 blockade in classical Hodgkin lymphoma. Patients all relapsed after autologous stem cell transplantation, and there was variation in brentuximab vedotin exposure. Profiled with immunoSEQ multiplex PCR; TCRdb holds only in-frame clones, not every one. Of tens of thousands of clones detected, roughly 80% appear once; the ten largest clones hold around 22%. The sample here was peripheral blood mononuclear cells (PBMCs), taken before the second cycle of nivolumab. Every receptor here comes from a human donor with classical Hodgkin lymphoma.

The chain carries TRBV30 and TRBJ1-2; 7 nucleotides match TRBD1. V gave up 1 base and J gave up 7 bases; unmatched junction bases: 9. The CDR3 totals 14 residues. From germline, CDR1 is GTSNPN and CDR2 SVGIG (reference sequence). The DNA of the CDR3 is TGTGCCTGGAGTGGTACCGACAGGGTGGGTGGCTACACCTTC. This gives the protein CAWSGTDRVGGYTF.

This clone was counted only a few times. V is TRBV2 and J is TRBJ2-2; D is ambiguous. CDR1 SNHLY and CDR2 FYNNEI come from the germline V gene. V lost 2 bases and J 2 bases, leaving 6 bases between the germline ends. This CDR3 spans 14 amino acids. The CDR3: CASSERTNTGELFF. The DNA for the CDR3 is TGTGCCAGCAGTGAAAGAACTAACACCGGGGAGCTGTTTTTT. Looking up the rest from reference TRBV2 and TRBJ2-2 gives the full variable domain: EPEVTQTPSHQVTQMGQEVILRCVPISNHLYFYWYRQILGQKVEFLVSFYNNEISEKSEIFDDQFSVERPDGSNFTLKIRSTKLEDSAMYFCASSERTNTGELFFGEGSRLTVL.

The chain is built from TRBV7-6 and TRBJ2-7; a possible D gene is TRBD1 (6 bases). There are 15 residues in the CDR3. The V gene's germline CDR1 is SGHVS and CDR2 FNYEAQ. The V and J ends lost 1 base and 2 bases respectively, with 12 bases between them. CDR3 loop: CASSLGSGVPYEQYF. The CDR3 coding sequence is TGTGCCAGCAGCTTAGGTTCAGGGGTCCCCTACGAGCAGTACTTC.

In this sample, this clone turned up once. J is TRBJ2-5 and V is TRBV2; D gene uncertain. V was pared by 1 base and J by 4 bases, with 7 bases between. This CDR3 is built from 13 residues. Germline lookup yields CDR1 SNHLY and CDR2 FYNNEI. The CDR3 reads CASSEEHGETQYF. The CDR3 coding sequence is TGTGCCAGCAGTGAAGAGCATGGAGAGACCCAGTACTTC.

The chain recombines TRBV27 with TRBJ2-7, with D tentatively TRBD1 or TRBD2 (5 bases each). This CDR3 has 15 amino acids. The V end was cut by 10 bases, the J end by 1 base, with 20 bases between. CDR1 MNHEY and CDR2 SMNVEV come from the germline V gene (reference sequence). CDR3 in DNA: TGTGCCACGTTCGGGACGGGTTCAGGTTCCTACGAGCAGTACTTC. Translation gives CATFGTGSGSYEQYF.

The J gene is TRBJ1-1, the V gene TRBV7-7; 8 positions agree with TRBD1. The CDR3 has 15 amino acids. In germline, CDR1 is SSHAT, CDR2 FNYEAQ (reference sequence). Trimming took 6 bases from V and 2 from J; bases not matched to a gene: 8. In DNA, the CDR3 is TGTGCCAGCAGGCGACTCAGGGGGCGAAACACTGAAGCTTTCTTT. It encodes CASRRLRGRNTEAFF.

V usage is TRBV5-1 and J usage is TRBJ2-3; D is uncertain. The CDR3 runs 16 residues. The V gene's germline CDR1 is SGHRS and CDR2 YFSETQ. V was clipped by 1 base and J by 0 bases, with 12 bases between them. CDR3 in amino acids: CASSLKDATSTDTQYF. The CDR3 nucleotides are TGCGCCAGCAGCTTGAAGGACGCAACTAGCACAGATACGCAGTATTTT.

The chain combines TRBV9 with TRBJ1-1; D perhaps matches TRBD1 (5 bases). This CDR3 has 15 amino acids. V lost 0 bases to trimming and J lost 1 base, with 10 bases between them. Looked up from germline, CDR1 is SGDLS and CDR2 is YYNGEE. CDR3 bases: TGTGCCAGCAGCGTAGGTAAAGGGGCGAACACTGAAGCTTTCTTT. It translates to CASSVGKGANTEAFF. Full variable domain (missing parts from reference TRBV9 and TRBJ1-1): DSGVTQTPKHLITATGQRVTLRCSPRSGDLSVYWYQQSLDQGLQFLIQYYNGEERAKGNILERFSAQQFPDLHSELNLSSLELGDSALYFCASSVGKGANTEAFFGQGTRLTVV.

This chain joins TRBV5-1 and TRBJ2-2, with D uncertain. Germline CDR1 is SGHRS and CDR2 is YFSETQ. The CDR3 is 14 residues long. The V and J ends lost 4 bases and 0 bases respectively, with 7 bases between them. CDR3 sequence: CASSQGSNTGELFF. In nucleotides, the CDR3 is TGCGCCAGCAGCCAAGGATCGAACACCGGGGAGCTGTTTTTT.

This clone was detected once. The V call is TRBV7-9, the J call TRBJ1-1; D is possibly TRBD1 (5 bases). This CDR3 contains 12 residues. Germline-derived CDR1 and CDR2 are SEHNR and FQNEAQ (reference sequence). The V end was cut by 3 bases, the J end by 11 bases, with 13 bases between. CDR3 protein: CASSFPGPEAFF. The CDR3 DNA reads as TGTGCCAGCAGCTTCCCGGGGCCCGAGGCTTTCTTT. The full variable domain, in which reference TRBV7-9 and TRBJ1-1 provide the parts outside the CDR3, is DTGVSQNPRHKITKRGQNVTFRCDPISEHNRLYWYRQTLGQGPEFLTYFQNEAQLEKSRLLSDRFSAERPKGSFSTLEIQRTEQGDSAMYLCASSFPGPEAFFGQGTRLTVV.

This chain links TRBV5-1 with TRBJ1-5; no definite D call. Germline lookup yields CDR1 SGHRS and CDR2 YFSETQ. Between the trimmed V and J ends, which lost 0 bases and 6 bases, there was a span of 19 bases. The CDR3 is 17 residues long. CDR3 DNA: TGCGCCAGCAGCTTGGGGGTAGGTGGATCCTTCAGTCAGCCCCAGCATTTT. Protein product: CASSLGVGGSFSQPQHF.

V and J are TRBV5-4 and TRBJ2-7; 9 nucleotides line up with TRBD1. Germline trimming cut 4 bases from V and 2 bases from J; bases unmatched to any gene: 7. CDR3 length equals 15 residues. Germline V lookup: CDR1 SGHNT, CDR2 YYREEE (reference sequence). CDR3 sequence: CASSPGTGRTYEQYF. In DNA, the CDR3 is TGTGCCAGCAGCCCCGGGACAGGGCGAACCTACGAGCAGTACTTC.

The chain employs TRBV7-2 and TRBJ2-2; the D is unclear. Trimming took off 2 bases at V and 4 bases at J, with 11 bases between the two ends. Looked up from germline, CDR1 is SGHTA and CDR2 is FQGNSA. The CDR3 totals 15 residues. CDR3 DNA: TGTGCCAGCAGCTTAAACGCGCCCAGCACCGGGGAGCTGTTTTTT. Its translation: CASSLNAPSTGELFF.

This chain joins TRBV30 and TRBJ1-5, with unresolved D. The CDR3 covers 15 residues. Germline CDR1 and CDR2: GTSNPN and SVGIG (reference sequence). The V end was cut by 0 bases, the J end by 8 bases, with 17 bases between. CDR3 DNA: TGTGCCTGGAGTGTCCCGGGCCTCGCGTGGAAGCCCCAGCATTTT. Its translation: CAWSVPGLAWKPQHF. Full variable domain (rest looked up from reference TRBV30 and TRBJ1-5): SQTIHQWPATLVQPVGSPLSLECTVEGTSNPNLYWYRQAAGRGLQLLFYSVGIGQISSEVPQNLSASRPQDRQFILSSKKLLLSDSGFYLCAWSVPGLAWKPQHFGDGTRLSIL.

V is TRBV6-5 and J is TRBJ2-1; TRBD2 matches 9 bases. Germline V gene lookup returns CDR1 MNHEY and CDR2 SVGAGI. Trimming took 10 bases from V and 4 from J; bases not matched to a gene: 11. This CDR3 contains 15 residues. Written as DNA, the CDR3 is TGTGCCACCATCATTATTAGCGGGGGTTACAATGAGCAGTTCTTC. It specifies CATIIISGGYNEQFF.

The genes are TRBV4-2 and TRBJ1-2; possible D gene TRBD1, 5 bases. The V and J ends lost 5 bases and 2 bases respectively, with 15 bases between them. CDR3 length: 15 residues. Germline-derived CDR1 and CDR2 are LGHNA and YNFKEQ. The chain's CDR3 is CASSGRTRSNYGYTF. CDR3 DNA: TGTGCCAGCAGCGGACGGACACGATCAAACTATGGCTACACCTTC.

This chain connects TRBV10-1 to TRBJ2-2, with a possible D match to TRBD2 (5 bases). The CDR3 has 13 amino acids. CDR1 and CDR2 from the germline V gene are WNHNN and SYGVQD (reference sequence). V was shortened by 6 bases and J by 2 bases, with 7 bases between the two germline ends. CDR3 bases: TGCGCCAGCAGACGGGGTAACACCGGGGAGCTGTTTTTT. This codes for CASRRGNTGELFF.

The chain combines TRBV4-2 with TRBJ2-3; no definite D call. The CDR3 is made up of 16 amino acids. The V end lost 0 bases, the J end lost 4 bases, and 14 bases lay between the germline ends. From germline, CDR1 is LGHNA and CDR2 YNFKEQ. The CDR3 DNA follows: TGTGCCAGCAGCCAAGAGGGTGCCCCCCGGGCAGATACGCAGTATTTT. Translating it yields CASSQEGAPRADTQYF.

This clone was seen a few times. CDR3 loop: CASSLKVAGGAGGPSYEQYF. DNA of the CDR3: TGTGCCAGCAGTTTGAAGGTCGCTGGGGGGGCGGGGGGCCCATCCTACGAGCAGTACTTC. The chain has TRBV27 and TRBJ2-7; 8 nucleotides line up with TRBD2. V shed 3 bases and J 1 base; nucleotides not matched to a gene: 20. Germline lookup yields CDR1 MNHEY and CDR2 SMNVEV (reference sequence). The CDR3 runs 20 residues.

In its sample, this clone was seen many times. The chain links TRBV29-1 to TRBJ1-1; maybe TRBD1 (6 bases). Germline loops: CDR1 SQVTM, CDR2 ANQGSEA. This CDR3 is built from 14 residues. Trimming left V 7 bases short and J 0 bases short, with 15 bases between. The CDR3 nucleotides read TGCAGCGGAAAACAGGGCGGGTTGAACACTGAAGCTTTCTTT. This codes for CSGKQGGLNTEAFF.